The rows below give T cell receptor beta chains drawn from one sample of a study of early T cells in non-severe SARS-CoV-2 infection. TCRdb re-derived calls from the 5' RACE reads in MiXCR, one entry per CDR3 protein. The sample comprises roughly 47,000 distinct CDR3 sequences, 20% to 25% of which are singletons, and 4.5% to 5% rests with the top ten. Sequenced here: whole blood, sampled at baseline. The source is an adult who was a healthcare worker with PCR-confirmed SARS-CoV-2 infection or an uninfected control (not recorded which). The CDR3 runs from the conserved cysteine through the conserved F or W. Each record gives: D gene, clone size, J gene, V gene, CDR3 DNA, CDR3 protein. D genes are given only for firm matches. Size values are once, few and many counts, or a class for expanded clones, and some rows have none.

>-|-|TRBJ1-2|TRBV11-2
TGTGCCAGCAGCTTAGTGGCCCCCTATGGCTACACCTTC
CASSLVAPYGYTF
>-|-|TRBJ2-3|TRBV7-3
TGTGCCAGCAGCCCCGGTGGGGCCTCCACAGATACGCAGTATTTT
CASSPGGASTDTQYF
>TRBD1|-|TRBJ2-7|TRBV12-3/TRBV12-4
TGTGCCCCGGGGACAGGGTCCTACGAGCAGTACTTC
CAPGTGSYEQYF
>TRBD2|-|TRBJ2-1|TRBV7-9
TGTGCCAGCAGCTTAGTCTGGGAGGGCAATGAGCAGTTCTTC
CASSLVWEGNEQFF
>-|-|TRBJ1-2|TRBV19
TGTGCCAGCGACAGGCGCGACTATGGCTACACCTTC
CASDRRDYGYTF
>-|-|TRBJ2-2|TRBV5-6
TGTGCCAGCAGCACCGGGGACACTTACACCGGGGAGCTGTTTTTT
CASSTGDTYTGELFF
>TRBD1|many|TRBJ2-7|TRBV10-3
TGTGCCATCAAGGGGGCCGGACCCTACGAGCAGTACTTC
CAIKGAGPYEQYF
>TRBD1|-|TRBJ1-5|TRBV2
TGTGCCAGCAGCGCACAGGGGGGCAATCAGCCCCAGCATTTT
CASSAQGGNQPQHF
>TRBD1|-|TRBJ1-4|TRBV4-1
TGCGCCAGCAGCCACCCGGGACAGCTTAATGAAAAACTGTTTTTT
CASSHPGQLNEKLFF
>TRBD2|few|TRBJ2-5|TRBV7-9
TGTGCCAGCAGCTTAGTGTCCAGCGGGGTAGCCGTTCAAGAGACCCAGTACTTC
CASSLVSSGVAVQETQYF
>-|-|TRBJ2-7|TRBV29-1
TGCAGCGTTGTTACAGACCACTACGAGCAGTACTTC
CSVVTDHYEQYF
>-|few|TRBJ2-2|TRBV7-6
TGTGCCAGCAGCCAAAGAGGTGGCACCGGGGAGCTGTTTTTT
CASSQRGGTGELFF
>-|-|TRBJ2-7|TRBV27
TGTGCCAGCAGTCCTTTAATGGGGCCAGCCTACGAGCAGTACTTC
CASSPLMGPAYEQYF
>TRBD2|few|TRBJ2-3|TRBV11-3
TGTGCCAGCAGCTCGGGACTAGCGATGACCACAGATACGCAGTATTTT
CASSSGLAMTTDTQYF
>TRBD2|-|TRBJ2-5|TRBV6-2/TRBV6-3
TGTGCCAGCATTTCTAGCGGGGGGGTTCAAGAGACCCAGTACTTC
CASISSGGVQETQYF
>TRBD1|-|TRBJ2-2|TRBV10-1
TGCGCCAGCAGTGCCTACGACAGGGCCGGGGAGCTGTTTTTT
CASSAYDRAGELFF
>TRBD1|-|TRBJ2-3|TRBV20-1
TGCAGTGCTAGATCTAGGTGGGGGACAGGGTCAACCGATACGCAGTATTTT
CSARSRWGTGSTDTQYF
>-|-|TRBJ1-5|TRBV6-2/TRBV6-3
TGTGCCAGCAGTTACTCGGGAGTCCGGGACTACCCAGATCAGCCCCAGCATTTT
CASSYSGVRDYPDQPQHF
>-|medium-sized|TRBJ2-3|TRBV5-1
TGCGCCAGCAGCTTGGCGGGGCGCACAGATACGCAGTATTTT
CASSLAGRTDTQYF
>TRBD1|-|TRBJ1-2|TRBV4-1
TGCGCCAGCAGCCCTCCAGGGGGCGAGTCGAATGGCTACACCTTC
CASSPPGGESNGYTF
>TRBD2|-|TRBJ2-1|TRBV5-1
TGCGCCAGCAGCTCCGGGACTAGCGGGTGGAATGAGCAGTTCTTC
CASSSGTSGWNEQFF
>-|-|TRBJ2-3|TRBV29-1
TGCAGCGTTGGTGGGACGTATACAGATACGCAGTATTTT
CSVGGTYTDTQYF
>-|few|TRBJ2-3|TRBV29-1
TGCAGCTGTCGGGATGGGGGAGATACGCAGTATTTT
CSCRDGGDTQYF
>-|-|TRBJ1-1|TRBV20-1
TGCAGTGCTAGAGATCTGGAACAGAAGAACACTGAAGCTTTCTTT
CSARDLEQKNTEAFF
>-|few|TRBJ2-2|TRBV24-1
TGTGCCACCAGTGAGGGGGGACAGAACACCGGGGAGCTGTTTTTT
CATSEGGQNTGELFF
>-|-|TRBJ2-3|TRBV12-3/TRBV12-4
TGTGCCAGCAGTGGCCCCCCCGGCACAGATACGCAGTATTTT
CASSGPPGTDTQYF
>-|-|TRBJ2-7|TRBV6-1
TGTGCCAGCAGTGAATGGGGCCTTCGCTACGAGCAGTACTTC
CASSEWGLRYEQYF
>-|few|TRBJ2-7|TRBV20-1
TGCAGTGCTAGAGATTACCTAGCTGGGAACGAGCAGTACTTC
CSARDYLAGNEQYF
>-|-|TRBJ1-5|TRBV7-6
TGTGCCAGCAGCTCGACGAGGGACCAGCCCCAGCATTTT
CASSSTRDQPQHF
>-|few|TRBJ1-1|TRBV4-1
TGCGCCAGCAGCCAGCTGTCGGGGACTGAAGCTTTCTTT
CASSQLSGTEAFF
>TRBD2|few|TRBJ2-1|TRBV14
TGTGCCAGCAGCCGTGCCCGTAGCGGGGGGGCCAATGAGCAGTTCTTC
CASSRARSGGANEQFF
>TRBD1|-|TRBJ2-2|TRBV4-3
TGCGCCAGCAGCCAAATCGGACAGGGGGACACCGGGGAGCTGTTTTTT
CASSQIGQGDTGELFF
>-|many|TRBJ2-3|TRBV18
TGTGCCAGCTCACCCCTGAGCCCGCAGGATACGCAGTATTTT
CASSPLSPQDTQYF
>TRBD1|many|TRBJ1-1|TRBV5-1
TGCGCCAGCAGCTTGACAGGGGACACTGAAGCTTTCTTT
CASSLTGDTEAFF
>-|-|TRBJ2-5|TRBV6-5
TGTGCCAGCAGTCGGAGGCAAGAGACCCAGTACTTC
CASSRRQETQYF
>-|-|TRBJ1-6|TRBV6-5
TGTGCCAGCAGTTATGGCCGGGGGTTTAATTCACCCCTCCACTTT
CASSYGRGFNSPLHF
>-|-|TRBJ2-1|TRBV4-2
TGTGCCAGCAGCCAAGGTTTTACCGCGACCGACAATGAGCAGTTCTTC
CASSQGFTATDNEQFF